Below, one T cell receptor beta chain is given with its context. One end of the junction is discordant with germline, which a read error may explain. Germline V lookup: CDR1 DFQATT, CDR2 SNEGSKA (reference sequence). The CDR3 spans 13 residues. This specimen belongs to a study of blood T cells in healthy people across ages. For the second PCR, which ran for about 6 to 11 cycles, a sample-barcoded 5' primer and a J-beta primer mix were used. TCRdb re-called the 5' RACE reads with MiXCR, one entry per CDR3 protein. The sample lists about 730,000 distinct CDR3 sequences; 35% to 45% were seen once. The rearrangement joins TRBV20-1 to TRBJ2-1; no clear D. This sequence originates from a woman aged 55 to 70 in good health. Sequencing was carried out using blood. The CDR3 spells CSATTVSCNEQFF. CDR3 nucleotides: TGCAGTGCCACGACGGTCTCCTGCAATGAGCAGTTCTTC.